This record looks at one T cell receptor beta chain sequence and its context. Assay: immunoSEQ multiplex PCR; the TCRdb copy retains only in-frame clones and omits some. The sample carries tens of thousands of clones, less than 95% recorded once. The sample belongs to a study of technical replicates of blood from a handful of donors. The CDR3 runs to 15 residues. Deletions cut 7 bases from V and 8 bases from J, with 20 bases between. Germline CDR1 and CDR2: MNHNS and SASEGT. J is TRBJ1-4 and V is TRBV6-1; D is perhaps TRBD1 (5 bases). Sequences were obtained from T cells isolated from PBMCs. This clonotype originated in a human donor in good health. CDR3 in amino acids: CASTRTSGLEEKLFF. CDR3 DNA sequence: TGTGCCAGCACCAGAACCTCAGGGCTAGAGGAAAAACTGTTTTTT.